The T cell receptor (beta chain) under discussion was sequenced for a study of cytomegalovirus exposure and HLA in healthy donors. A roughly 120-subject validation cohort, separate from the roughly 670-subject first cohort, supplied the donors. Whole-study findings and limits: The authors confirmed in vitro that a few CMV-associated chains were specific for CMV antigens. A later analysis found first-cohort TCR clusters tended to co-occur in the roughly 120 validation repertoires. Cytomegalovirus association was listed for 164 TCR beta chains.

The CDR3 covers 12 residues. Trimming removed 4 bases at V and 7 bases at J, with 12 bases between. Germline V gene sequence: CDR1 SGHRS, CDR2 YFSETQ. On this clone itself: Antigen: not known.

Profiling relied on immunoSEQ multiplex PCR, and the TCRdb table lists in-frame clones only, not all of them. The table includes about 78,000 clones, 90% to 96% detected once. This receptor was taken from a man younger than 35 in good health and CMV-seropositive. Material for sequencing was PBMCs. The V and J genes are TRBV5-1 and TRBJ2-7; TRBD2 might be the D (5 bases). The CDR3 bases are TGCGCCAGCAGCCCCCATGGCGGGGAGCAGTACTTC. The encoded protein is CASSPHGGEQYF.